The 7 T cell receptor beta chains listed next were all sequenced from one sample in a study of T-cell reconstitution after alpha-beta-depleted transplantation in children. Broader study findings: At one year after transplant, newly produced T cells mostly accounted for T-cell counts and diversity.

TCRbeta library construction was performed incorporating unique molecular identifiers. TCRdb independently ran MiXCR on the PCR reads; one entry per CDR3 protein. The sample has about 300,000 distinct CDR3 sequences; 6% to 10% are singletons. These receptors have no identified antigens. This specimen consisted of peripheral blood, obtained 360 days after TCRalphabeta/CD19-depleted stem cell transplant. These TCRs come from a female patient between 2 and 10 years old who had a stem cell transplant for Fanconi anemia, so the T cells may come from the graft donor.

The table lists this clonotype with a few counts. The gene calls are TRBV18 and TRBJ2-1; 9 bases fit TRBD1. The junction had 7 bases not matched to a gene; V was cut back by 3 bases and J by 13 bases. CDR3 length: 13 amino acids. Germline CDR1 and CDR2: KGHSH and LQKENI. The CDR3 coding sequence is TGTGCCAGCTCACCCACCACAGGGGGCGGTCAGTTCTTC. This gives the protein CASSPTTGGGQFF.

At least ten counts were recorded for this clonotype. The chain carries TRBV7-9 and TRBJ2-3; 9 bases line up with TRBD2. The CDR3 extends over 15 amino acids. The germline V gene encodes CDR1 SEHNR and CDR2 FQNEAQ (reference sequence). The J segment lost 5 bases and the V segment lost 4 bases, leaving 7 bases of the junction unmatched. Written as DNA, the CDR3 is TGTGCCAGCAGCTATTCAGCGGGAGGCGGAGATACGCAGTATTTT. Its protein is CASSYSAGGGDTQYF.

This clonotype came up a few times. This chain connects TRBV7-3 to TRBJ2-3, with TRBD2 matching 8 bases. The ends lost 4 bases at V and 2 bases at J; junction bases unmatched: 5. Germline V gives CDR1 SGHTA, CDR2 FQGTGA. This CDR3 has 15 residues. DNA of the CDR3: TGTGCCAGCAGCTCCTCGGGGGGGATCACAGATACGCAGTATTTT. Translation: CASSSSGGITDTQYF. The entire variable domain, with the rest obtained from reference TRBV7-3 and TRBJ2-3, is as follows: GAGVSQTPSNKVTEKGKYVELRCDPISGHTALYWYRQSLGQGPEFLIYFQGTGAADDSGLPNDRFFAVRPEGSVSTLKIQRTERGDSAVYLCASSSSGGITDTQYFGPGTRLTVL.

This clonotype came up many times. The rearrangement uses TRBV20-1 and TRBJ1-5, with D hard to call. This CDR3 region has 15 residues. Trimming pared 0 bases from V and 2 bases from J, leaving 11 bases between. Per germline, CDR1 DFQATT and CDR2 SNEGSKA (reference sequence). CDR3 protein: CSARDFRRGNQPQHF. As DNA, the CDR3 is TGCAGTGCTAGAGATTTTAGGAGAGGCAATCAGCCCCAGCATTTT.

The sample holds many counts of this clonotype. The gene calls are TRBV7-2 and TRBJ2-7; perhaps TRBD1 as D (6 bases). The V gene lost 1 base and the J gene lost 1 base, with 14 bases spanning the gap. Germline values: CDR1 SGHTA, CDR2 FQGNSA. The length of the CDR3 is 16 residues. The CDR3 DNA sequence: TGTGCCAGCAGCTTAGTCGGTACAGGGTTTTCCTACGAGCAGTACTTC. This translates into CASSLVGTGFSYEQYF.

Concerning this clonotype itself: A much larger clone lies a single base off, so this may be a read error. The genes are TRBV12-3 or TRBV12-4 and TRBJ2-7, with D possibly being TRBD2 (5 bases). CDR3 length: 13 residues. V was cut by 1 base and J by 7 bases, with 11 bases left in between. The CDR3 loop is CASSLGGVAEQYV. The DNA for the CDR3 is TGTGCCAGCAGTTTAGGGGGAGTAGCTGAGCAGTACGTC.

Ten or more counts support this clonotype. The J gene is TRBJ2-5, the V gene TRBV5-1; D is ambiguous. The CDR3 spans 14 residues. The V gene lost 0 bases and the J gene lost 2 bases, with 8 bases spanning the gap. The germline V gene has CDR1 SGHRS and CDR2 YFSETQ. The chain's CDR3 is CASSLEVRQETQYF. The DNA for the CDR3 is TGCGCCAGCAGCTTGGAGGTCAGACAAGAGACCCAGTACTTC.